These 25 T cell receptor beta chains share one sample of origin, sequenced in a study of control samples from healthy donors and cancer patients. Repertoires were generated with immunoSEQ multiplex PCR, while TCRdb's copy carries only in-frame clones and drops some. Of 150,000 to 180,000 clones listed, around 96% are singletons. Sequenced input: blood. The source of these receptors is a man aged 35 to 55 in good health.

The chain uses TRBV28 and TRBJ1-2; D unclear. Germline lookup yields CDR1 MDHEN and CDR2 SYDVKM. This CDR3 is built from 13 residues. V lost 3 bases and J lost 4, with 9 bases in between. CDR3: CASSLGIFYGYTF. The CDR3 DNA sequence: TGTGCCAGCAGTTTGGGGATTTTCTATGGCTACACCTTC.

The rearrangement uses TRBV5-1 and TRBJ1-1; TRBD1 matches at 8 bases. CDR1 is SGHRS and CDR2 is YFSETQ in the germline V gene. The CDR3 is made up of 15 amino acids. V was clipped by 4 bases and J by 7 bases; unmatched bases: 12. CDR3: CASSPQGAGPHEAFF. In DNA, the CDR3 is TGCGCCAGCAGCCCTCAGGGGGCCGGCCCTCATGAAGCTTTCTTT.

The chain recombines TRBV19 with TRBJ2-3; the D gene is possibly TRBD1 (5 bases). This CDR3 comprises 14 residues. Germline CDR1 reads LNHDA; CDR2 reads SQIVND (reference sequence). V was pared by 3 bases and J by 6 bases, with 13 bases between. The CDR3 reads CASSISGWGDTQYF. The CDR3 bases are TGTGCCAGTAGTATCTCAGGGTGGGGTGATACGCAGTATTTT.

This chain uses TRBV19 with TRBJ1-4; D unresolved. V was pared by 4 bases and J by 4 bases, with 13 bases between. The V gene's germline CDR1 is LNHDA and CDR2 SQIVND (reference sequence). The length of the CDR3 is 15 residues. The CDR3 here is CASSTKDRFNEKLFF. The CDR3 DNA follows: TGTGCCAGTAGTACCAAGGACCGATTTAATGAAAAACTGTTTTTT.

The CDR3 loop reads CATSRGDIDTEAFF. In DNA form, the CDR3 reads TGTGCCACCAGCAGAGGCGACATTGACACTGAAGCTTTCTTT. The chain uses TRBV15 and TRBJ1-1; no definite D call. Trimming took off 1 base at V and 3 bases at J, with 9 bases between the two ends. From germline, CDR1 is LNHNV and CDR2 YYDKDF (reference sequence). This CDR3 has 14 residues.

This sequence joins TRBV4-2 and TRBJ1-2, with D possibly matching TRBD1 (5 bases). Germline V gene sequence: CDR1 LGHNA, CDR2 YNFKEQ. Trimming left V 1 base short and J 4 bases short, with 10 bases between. This CDR3 is built from 14 residues. The DNA for the CDR3 is TGTGCCAGCAGCCAAGGCAGGGCGGGCTATGGCTACACCTTC. Its protein product is CASSQGRAGYGYTF.

The CDR3 loop reads CASSIEQNQPQHF. Here the CDR3 DNA reads TGTGCCAGTAGTATAGAACAGAATCAGCCCCAGCATTTT. V gene TRBV19 combines with J gene TRBJ1-5, with D hard to call. Trimming shortened V by 0 bases and J by 4 bases, and 4 bases separated the two germline ends. The CDR3 has 13 amino acids. The germline CDR1 and CDR2 sequences are LNHDA and SQIVND (reference sequence).

This clone was recorded once. The V call is TRBV7-3, the J call TRBJ1-1; D gene uncertain. The germline CDR1 and CDR2 sequences are SGHTA and FQGTGA. V shed 6 bases and J shed 7 bases, with 12 bases lying between them. This CDR3 contains 12 residues. CDR3 in amino acids: CASSEGRVEAFF. CDR3 nucleotides: TGTGCCAGCAGTGAAGGACGGGTTGAAGCTTTCTTT.

V is TRBV6-2 or TRBV6-3 and J is TRBJ1-5, with 9 bases matching TRBD1. This CDR3 contains 17 residues. V lost 4 bases to trimming and J lost 6 bases; unmatched junction nucleotides: 13. Germline-derived CDR1 and CDR2 are MNHEY and SVGEGT. CDR3 sequence: CASSFNPGQGKVQPQHF. DNA of the CDR3: TGTGCCAGCAGTTTTAATCCGGGACAGGGAAAGGTTCAGCCCCAGCATTTT.

This chain joins TRBV4-1 and TRBJ2-3; TRBD2 matches 12 bases. The germline V gene encodes CDR1 MGHRA and CDR2 YSYEKL. V shed 1 base, J shed 6 bases, and the junction held 5 bases outside the gene matches. The CDR3 runs to 16 residues. The CDR3 is CASSQAASGGGDTQYF. CDR3 sequence (DNA): TGCGCCAGCAGCCAAGCGGCTAGCGGGGGGGGTGATACGCAGTATTTT.

This clone was counted once. J is TRBJ2-1 and V is TRBV6-5; D gene ambiguous. The V end was cut by 6 bases, the J end by 0 bases, with 9 bases between. The CDR3 is made up of 14 amino acids. Germline lookup yields CDR1 MNHEY and CDR2 SVGAGI. The CDR3 nucleotides are TGTGCCAGCAGAGCAGAGTTCTCCTACAATGAGCAGTTCTTC. It is translated as CASRAEFSYNEQFF.

This clone was seen only once. The V and J genes are TRBV7-9 and TRBJ2-5; D may correspond to TRBD1 or TRBD2 (5 bases each). V shed 0 bases and J shed 2 bases, with 10 bases lying between them. The germline V gene encodes CDR1 SEHNR and CDR2 FQNEAQ (reference sequence). The CDR3 has 15 amino acids. This CDR3 reads CASSLAGVTQETQYF. The CDR3 nucleotides are TGTGCCAGCAGCTTAGCGGGGGTGACTCAAGAGACCCAGTACTTC.

V is TRBV6-2 or TRBV6-3 and J is TRBJ1-1; D is ambiguous. This CDR3 spans 12 amino acids. Germline V gene lookup returns CDR1 MNHEY and CDR2 SVGEGT. V lost 2 bases to trimming and J lost 11 bases, with 12 bases between them. CDR3 region: CASSYGREWAFF. CDR3 sequence (DNA): TGTGCCAGCAGTTACGGAAGGGAGTGGGCTTTCTTT.

The chain joins TRBV9 to TRBJ1-1; the D is unclear. Germline assignment: CDR1 SGDLS and CDR2 YYNGEE. V lost 1 base to trimming and J lost 3 bases, with 7 bases between them. This CDR3 spans 13 amino acids. The CDR3 coding sequence is TGTGCCAGCAGCGTAAGTAAGGACACTGAAGCTTTCTTT. Translation: CASSVSKDTEAFF. Filled out from reference TRBV9 and TRBJ1-1, the complete variable domain reads DSGVTQTPKHLITATGQRVTLRCSPRSGDLSVYWYQQSLDQGLQFLIQYYNGEERAKGNILERFSAQQFPDLHSELNLSSLELGDSALYFCASSVSKDTEAFFGQGTRLTVV.

The V gene is TRBV4-1, the J gene TRBJ2-3; D tentatively reads TRBD1 or TRBD2 (5 bases each). This CDR3 has 14 amino acids. V dropped 3 bases and J dropped 3 bases, with 10 bases sitting between them. Germline-derived CDR1 and CDR2 are MGHRA and YSYEKL. For the CDR3, the DNA is TGCGCCAGCAGCCATCCCGGGACGACAGATACGCAGTATTTT. Amino acids: CASSHPGTTDTQYF.

This clone has only one observation. The chain carries TRBV5-1 and TRBJ2-1; D unresolved. Germline loops: CDR1 SGHRS, CDR2 YFSETQ. Trimming took off 6 bases at V and 13 bases at J, with 29 bases between the two ends. This CDR3 has 16 residues. CDR3 in amino acids: CASTLSQARARWSQFF. Written as DNA, the CDR3 is TGCGCCAGCACCCTATCCCAGGCTAGGGCCAGATGGTCCCAGTTCTTC.

This sequence joins TRBV6-2 or TRBV6-3 and TRBJ2-5; D may be TRBD1 (6 bases). This CDR3 contains 14 residues. Trimming pared 0 bases from V and 2 bases from J, leaving 7 bases between. The germline V gene encodes CDR1 MNHEY and CDR2 SVGEGT. This chain's CDR3 is CASSYSTGQETQYF. CDR3 sequence (DNA): TGTGCCAGCAGTTACTCAACAGGGCAAGAGACCCAGTACTTC.

This chain uses TRBV5-1 with TRBJ2-2; D gene unclear. CDR3 length: 14 amino acids. The ends were cut back, 1 base at V and 1 base at J, with 5 bases in the middle. Germline CDR1 is SGHRS and CDR2 is YFSETQ. The CDR3 loop reads CASSLSVNTGELFF. Written as DNA, the CDR3 is TGCGCCAGCAGCTTGTCGGTGAACACCGGGGAGCTGTTTTTT.

V is TRBV3-1 (or the pseudogene TRBV3-2) and J is TRBJ1-2; 8 bases match TRBD1. This CDR3 has 15 residues. Germline V gene data show CDR1 as LGHDT and CDR2 as YNNKEL (reference sequence). V lost 1 base to trimming and J lost 8 bases; unmatched junction nucleotides: 9. The CDR3 here is CASSQGWAGGGGYTF. The CDR3 coding sequence is TGTGCCAGCAGCCAAGGCTGGGCAGGGGGCGGGGGCTACACCTTC.

The chain employs TRBV5-1 and TRBJ2-3; D is unclear. Germline V CDR1 and CDR2: SGHRS, YFSETQ. The CDR3 loop spans 14 amino acids. V lost 0 bases and J 3 bases, leaving 8 bases between the germline ends. CDR3 amino acids: CASSLVPATDTQYF. The CDR3 region has the DNA TGCGCCAGCAGCTTGGTTCCAGCGACAGATACGCAGTATTTT.

The chain carries TRBV5-1 and TRBJ1-6; D uncertain. With 0 bases removed from V and 7 bases from J, the gap between germline ends came to 11 bases. Germline CDR1 reads SGHRS; CDR2 reads YFSETQ. The CDR3 length is 15 residues. Here the CDR3 DNA reads TGCGCCAGCAGCTTGGTCGTCAGTAAGAATTCACCCCTCCACTTT. It translates to CASSLVVSKNSPLHF. The full variable domain, rest sourced from reference TRBV5-1 and TRBJ1-6, is KAGVTQTPRYLIKTRGQQVTLSCSPISGHRSVSWYQQTPGQGLQFLFEYFSETQRNKGNFPGRFSGRQFSNSRSEMNVSTLELGDSALYLCASSLVVSKNSPLHFGNGTRLTVT.

V and J are TRBV5-6 and TRBJ1-2; D not certain. The V and J ends lost 0 bases and 5 bases respectively, with 17 bases between them. The CDR3 is made up of 16 amino acids. Germline values: CDR1 SGHDT, CDR2 YYEEEE. In nucleotides, the CDR3 is TGTGCCAGCAGCTTGGGGGTATCTGGCGGCCCATATGGCTACACCTTC. Its translation is CASSLGVSGGPYGYTF.

The rearrangement joins TRBV19 to TRBJ1-2; D perhaps matches TRBD1 (6 bases). Trimming took 3 bases from V and 4 from J, leaving 12 bases between them. The CDR3 spans 14 residues. The V gene's germline CDR1 is LNHDA and CDR2 SQIVND (reference sequence). The CDR3 loop reads CASSMVVTGYGYTF. The CDR3 bases are TGTGCCAGTAGTATGGTCGTGACAGGCTATGGCTACACCTTC. Full variable domain (missing parts from reference TRBV19 and TRBJ1-2): DGGITQSPKYLFRKEGQNVTLSCEQNLNHDAMYWYRQDPGQGLRLIYYSQIVNDFQKGDIAEGYSVSREKKESFPLTVTSAQKNPTAFYLCASSMVVTGYGYTFGSGTRLTVV.

This clone was observed a few times. The chain employs TRBV12-3 or TRBV12-4 and TRBJ2-1, with D perhaps matching TRBD1 (6 bases). CDR3 length: 13 residues. V was trimmed by 5 bases and J by 6 bases, leaving 11 bases between them. Here the CDR3 DNA reads TGTGCCAGCAGTCGGGCAGGGGTCAATGAGCAGTTCTTC. It translates to CASSRAGVNEQFF.

The genes are TRBV19 and TRBJ2-1; D gene unclear. The V and J ends lost 1 base and 7 bases respectively, with 20 bases between them. The CDR3 consists of 17 residues. Germline CDR1 reads LNHDA; CDR2 reads SQIVND (reference sequence). The CDR3 DNA reads TGTGCCAGTAGTATAGCGCCAACCCCCTTGAGAAGGAATGAGCAGTTCTTC. This translates into CASSIAPTPLRRNEQFF.